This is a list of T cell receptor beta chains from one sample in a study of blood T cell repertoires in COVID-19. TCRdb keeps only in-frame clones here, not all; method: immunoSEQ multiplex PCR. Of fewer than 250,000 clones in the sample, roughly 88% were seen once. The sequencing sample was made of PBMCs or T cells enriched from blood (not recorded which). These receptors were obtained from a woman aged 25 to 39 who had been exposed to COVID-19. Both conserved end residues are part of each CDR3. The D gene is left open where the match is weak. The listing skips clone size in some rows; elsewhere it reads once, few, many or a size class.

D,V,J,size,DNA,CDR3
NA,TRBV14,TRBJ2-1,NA,TGTGCCAGCAGCCAAGACTTGGGAGGTGAGCAGTTCTTC,CASSQDLGGEQFF
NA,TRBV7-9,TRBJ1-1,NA,TGTGCCAGCAGCTTGGACTTTAACACTGAAGCTTTCTTT,CASSLDFNTEAFF
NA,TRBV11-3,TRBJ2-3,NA,TGTGCCAGCAGCTTAGGCGGGAGCACAGATACGCAGTATTTT,CASSLGGSTDTQYF
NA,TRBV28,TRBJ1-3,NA,TGTGCCAGCAGTTTGATTCGGGGTCCTGGAAACACCATATATTTT,CASSLIRGPGNTIYF
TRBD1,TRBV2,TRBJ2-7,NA,TGTGCCAGCAGCCGGGACAGCCTCTACGAGCAGTACTTC,CASSRDSLYEQYF
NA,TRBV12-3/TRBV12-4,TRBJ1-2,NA,TGTGCCAGCGGCAGGGGAGACTATGGCTACACCTTC,CASGRGDYGYTF
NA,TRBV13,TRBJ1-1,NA,TGTGCCAGCAGCTCCCCCGACAGGTCTTCTGAAGCTTTCTTT,CASSSPDRSSEAFF
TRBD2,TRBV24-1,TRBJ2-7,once,TGTGCCACCACCCGGGCTAGCGGGCCATACGAGCAGTACTTC,CATTRASGPYEQYF
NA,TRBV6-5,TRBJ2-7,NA,TGTGCCAGCAGTTACCCCTCGCGGCACGGTGTCTACGAGCAGTACTTC,CASSYPSRHGVYEQYF
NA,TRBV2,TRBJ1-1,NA,TGTGCCAGCACCCAGGTCCTGGGTTTTCATGAAGCTTTCTTT,CASTQVLGFHEAFF
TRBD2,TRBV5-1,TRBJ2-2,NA,TGCGCCAGCAGCTCGACTAGCGGTACGTTCGCGAACACCGGGGAGCTGTTTTTT,CASSSTSGTFANTGELFF
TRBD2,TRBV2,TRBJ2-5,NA,TGTGCCAGCAGTGACAGGACTAGCGGGCAAGAGACCCAGTACTTC,CASSDRTSGQETQYF
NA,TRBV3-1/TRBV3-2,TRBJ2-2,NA,TGTGCCAGCAGCCACTCAGACACCGGGGAGCTGTTTTTT,CASSHSDTGELFF
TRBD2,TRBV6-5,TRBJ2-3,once,TGTGCCAGCAGTTACACCTCAGCGGGATCAGATACGCAGTATTTT,CASSYTSAGSDTQYF
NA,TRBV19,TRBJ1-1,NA,TGTGCCAGTAGTATAGATGGCAAGAACACTGAAGCTTTCTTT,CASSIDGKNTEAFF
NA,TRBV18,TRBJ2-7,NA,TGTGCCAGCTCTACTCGGGGAGCTTACGAGCAGTACTTC,CASSTRGAYEQYF
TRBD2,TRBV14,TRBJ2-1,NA,TGTGCCAGCAGCCAACTGGGCGGGAGGGTATCCACCAATGAGCAGTTCTTC,CASSQLGGRVSTNEQFF
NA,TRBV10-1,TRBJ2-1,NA,TGCGCCACGGGTGACCCCGCCAATAACAATGAGCAGTTCTTC,CATGDPANNNEQFF
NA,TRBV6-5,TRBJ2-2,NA,TGTGCCAGCAGTTACGGAGTATGGACCGGGGAGCTGTTTTTT,CASSYGVWTGELFF
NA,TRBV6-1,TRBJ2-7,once,TGTGCCAGCAGTGAACACAGGGCGGGCCACGAGCAGTACTTC,CASSEHRAGHEQYF
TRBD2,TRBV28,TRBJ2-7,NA,TGTGCCAGCAGTTTATTCAGCCTAGCGGGAGACGAGCAGTACTTC,CASSLFSLAGDEQYF
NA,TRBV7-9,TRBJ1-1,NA,TGTGCCAGCAGCGGAATGGGGGGCACTGAAGCTTTCTTT,CASSGMGGTEAFF
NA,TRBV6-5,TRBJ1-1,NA,TGTGCCAGCTACAGTGTCACCACTGAAGCTTTCTTT,CASYSVTTEAFF
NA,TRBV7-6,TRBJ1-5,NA,TGTGCCAGCAGCTTAGCGGAGGTTCGCAGCAATCAGCCCCAGCATTTT,CASSLAEVRSNQPQHF
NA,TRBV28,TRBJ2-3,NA,TGTGCCAGCCAACCTGGAGCGGGCACAGATACGCAGTATTTT,CASQPGAGTDTQYF
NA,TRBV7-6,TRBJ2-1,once,TGTGCCAGCAGCTTAGAAGGGGGAAGCTCCTACAATGAGCAGTTCTTC,CASSLEGGSSYNEQFF
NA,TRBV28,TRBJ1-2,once,TGTGCCAGCAGTTTACAGGGGCTTGGAGGCTACACCTTC,CASSLQGLGGYTF
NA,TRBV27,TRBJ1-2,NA,TGTGCCAGCAGTTTATCGGTCAGGGGTGACTATGGCTACACCTTC,CASSLSVRGDYGYTF
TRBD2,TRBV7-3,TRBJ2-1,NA,TGTGCCAGCAGCTTAGGGACTAGCGGATACAATGAGCAGTTCTTC,CASSLGTSGYNEQFF
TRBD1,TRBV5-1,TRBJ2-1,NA,TGCGCCAGCAGCTTGGGGACAGGACAGCCTCTATACAATGAGCAGTTCTTC,CASSLGTGQPLYNEQFF
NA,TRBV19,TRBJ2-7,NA,TGTGCCAGTAGTTTCGCGGTATCCTACGAGCAGTACTTC,CASSFAVSYEQYF
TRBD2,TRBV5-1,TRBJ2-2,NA,TGCGCCAGCAGCTTGTTATCTAGCGGCCCCACCGGGGAGCTGTTTTTT,CASSLLSSGPTGELFF
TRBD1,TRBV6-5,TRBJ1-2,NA,TGTGCCAGCATGGGGCCGACAGGGGGCTTCTTTGGCTACACCTTC,CASMGPTGGFFGYTF
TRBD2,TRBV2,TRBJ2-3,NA,TGTGCCAGCAGTGAACGTTTCGTCAGGGCTAGCGGAAGCACAGATACGCAGTATTTT,CASSERFVRASGSTDTQYF
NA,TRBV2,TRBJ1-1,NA,TGTGCCAGCACCCCCAGGGTAAAGGACACTGAAGCTTTCTTT,CASTPRVKDTEAFF
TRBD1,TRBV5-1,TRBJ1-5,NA,TGCGCCAGCAGTACCGGGACAGACAATCAGCCCCAGCATTTT,CASSTGTDNQPQHF
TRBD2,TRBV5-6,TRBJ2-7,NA,TGTGCCAGCAGCTCAATACCCGACCGACTAGCGGGATATAACGAGCAGTACTTC,CASSSIPDRLAGYNEQYF
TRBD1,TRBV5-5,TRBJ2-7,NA,TGTGCCAGCAGCTTGGCTTGGACAGGGCGCCCCTACGAGCAGTACTTC,CASSLAWTGRPYEQYF
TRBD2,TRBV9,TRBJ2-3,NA,TGTGCCAGCAGCGAGGGACTAGTGATGGGCACAGATACGCAGTATTTT,CASSEGLVMGTDTQYF
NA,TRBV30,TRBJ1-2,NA,TGTGCCTGGAGTCCGCGGGCGTATGGCTACACCTTC,CAWSPRAYGYTF
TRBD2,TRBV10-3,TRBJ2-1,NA,TGTGCCATCAGCCCTGGACTAGCGGTAAACAATGAGCAGTTCTTC,CAISPGLAVNNEQFF
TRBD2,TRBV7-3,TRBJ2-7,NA,TGTGCCAGCAGCCGGAGCGGGAGCTACGAGCAGTACTTC,CASSRSGSYEQYF
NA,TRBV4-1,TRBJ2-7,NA,TGCGCCAGCAGCCAACCTCGGGACAAGACTTCCTACGAGCAGTACTTC,CASSQPRDKTSYEQYF
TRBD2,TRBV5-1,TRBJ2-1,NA,TGCGCCAGCAGCCCGCTAATAGCGGGAGGGCCTATCAATGAGCAGTTCTTC,CASSPLIAGGPINEQFF
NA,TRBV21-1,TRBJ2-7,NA,TGTGCCAGCAGCAAAGTCCGCAGGGGATACGAGCAGTACTTC,CASSKVRRGYEQYF
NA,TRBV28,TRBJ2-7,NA,TGTGCCAGCAGACGGGACTCTTCCTACGAGCAGTACTTC,CASRRDSSYEQYF
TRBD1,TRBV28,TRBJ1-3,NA,TGTGCCAGCAGTCCCCCGGGACAGGGGGCGCTAGGAAACACCATATATTTT,CASSPPGQGALGNTIYF
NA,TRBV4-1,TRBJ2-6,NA,TGCGCCAGCAGTGATCCGGGACAACTCTCTGGGGCCAACGTCCTGACTTTC,CASSDPGQLSGANVLTF
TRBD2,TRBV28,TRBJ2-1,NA,TGTGCCAGCAGTTTACGTGGGAGGGTGGGTGAGCAGTTCTTC,CASSLRGRVGEQFF
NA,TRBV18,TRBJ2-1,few,TGTGCCAGCTCACCAGTTTATCAGGTGGAGGGAACGAATGAGCAGTTCTTC,CASSPVYQVEGTNEQFF
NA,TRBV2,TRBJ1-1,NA,TGTGCCAGCAGTGAAGAGTACATGAACACTGAAGCTTTCTTT,CASSEEYMNTEAFF
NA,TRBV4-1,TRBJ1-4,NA,TGCGCCAGCAGCCAAGCAGGGGATGAAAAACTGTTTTTT,CASSQAGDEKLFF